The 27 T cell receptor beta chains reported below all come from one sample, sequenced in a study of T-cell memory formation after mild COVID-19. From the 5' RACE reads, TCRdb called clonotypes with MiXCR, one entry per CDR3 protein. The data show some 190,000 distinct CDR3 sequences, approximately 16% seen once. The sample comprised PBMCs or a T cell subset sorted from them (not recorded which). Every receptor here comes from an adult woman who had mild COVID-19 (a few samples of this study predate the infection). Cell type and time point are not known.

This clonotype has ten or more counts. The chain uses TRBV11-2 and TRBJ2-1; no reliable D call. V was clipped by 1 base and J by 6 bases, with 1 base between them. Per the germline V gene, CDR1 is SGHAT and CDR2 is FQNNGV. CDR3 length: 11 residues. The DNA of the CDR3 is TGTGCCAGCAGCTTAGCCAATGAGCAGTTCTTC. Translating it yields CASSLANEQFF.

V and J are TRBV4-3 and TRBJ1-3; D is uncertain. There are 14 residues in the CDR3. Germline V lookup: CDR1 LGHNA, CDR2 YSLEER. V dropped 1 base and J dropped 0 bases, with 4 bases sitting between them. The CDR3 DNA follows: TGCGCCAGCAGCCAAGGGGCCTCTGGAAACACCATATATTTT. Translating it yields CASSQGASGNTIYF.

This clonotype was recorded a few times. This chain connects TRBV2 to TRBJ2-7; tentative D call: TRBD1 (7 bases). CDR3 length equals 14 residues. The germline V gene has CDR1 SNHLY and CDR2 FYNNEI. The V end lost 7 bases, the J end lost 2 bases, and 15 bases lay between the germline ends. CDR3 sequence: CASTRDSSTYEQYF. In nucleotides, the CDR3 is TGTGCCAGCACGCGGGACAGTTCAACCTACGAGCAGTACTTC.

In regard to this clonotype: One end of the junction does not line up with germline, which may come from a read error. This chain connects TRBV5-1 to TRBJ2-7; TRBD1 matches at 8 bases. There are 17 residues in the CDR3. From germline, CDR1 is SGHRS and CDR2 YFSETQ. CDR3 bases: TGCGCCAGCAGCTTGGCGGAAGGACAGGGCTTCTCCCACGAGCAGTACTTC. This sequence encodes CASSLAEGQGFSHEQYF.

This clonotype was counted only a few times. The genes are TRBV12-3 or TRBV12-4 and TRBJ1-2; the D is unclear. V shed 2 bases and J shed 4 bases, with 5 bases lying between them. This CDR3 has 12 residues. CDR3 bases: TGTGCCAGCAGTTTAAGGAGCTATGGCTACACCTTC. Amino acid sequence: CASSLRSYGYTF.

The V gene is TRBV12-3 or TRBV12-4, the J gene TRBJ2-1; no clear D. CDR3 size: 14 residues. V gave up 6 bases and J gave up 5 bases, with 14 bases separating them. The CDR3 coding sequence is TGTGCCAGCAGACATGACCAATTAAACAATGAGCAGTTCTTC. It yields the protein CASRHDQLNNEQFF.

The rearrangement joins TRBV5-6 to TRBJ2-7; tentatively, D is TRBD2 (5 bases). V was cut by 0 bases and J by 6 bases, with 13 bases left in between. The CDR3 is 14 amino acids. The germline gives CDR1 SGHDT, CDR2 YYEEEE. DNA for the CDR3: TGTGCCAGCAGCTTGGTGGAGGCCCGAGGCGAGCAGTACTTC. Translation: CASSLVEARGEQYF. Variable domain in full (rest from reference TRBV5-6 and TRBJ2-7): DAGVTQSPTHLIKTRGQQVTLRCSPKSGHDTVSWYQQALGQGPQFIFQYYEEEERQRGNFPDRFSGHQFPNYSSELNVNALLLGDSALYLCASSLVEARGEQYFGPGTRLTVT.

The chain joins TRBV19 to TRBJ2-3, with 12 positions matching TRBD2. The J segment lost 5 bases and the V segment lost 5 bases, leaving 11 bases of the junction unmatched. CDR1 is LNHDA and CDR2 is SQIVND in the germline V gene (reference sequence). This CDR3 spans 17 amino acids. The CDR3 DNA sequence: TGTGCCAGTAGTCCACTGGCTAGCGGGAGGGCCATAGATACGCAGTATTTT. Translating it yields CASSPLASGRAIDTQYF.

CDR3 loop: CASRPPTRLYNEQFF. CDR3 sequence (DNA): TGTGCCAGCAGACCTCCCACTCGACTCTACAATGAGCAGTTCTTC. The chain uses TRBV6-5 and TRBJ2-1; D gene uncertain. There are 15 residues in the CDR3. CDR1 MNHEY and CDR2 SVGAGI come from the germline V gene. V was shortened by 6 bases and J by 3 bases, with 15 bases between the two germline ends.

The chain carries TRBV4-3 and TRBJ2-5, with 12 nucleotides matching TRBD1. V was clipped by 3 bases and J by 5 bases; unmatched bases: 7. This CDR3 is 16 amino acids long. Germline CDR1 LGHNA, CDR2 YSLEER. The CDR3 nucleotides read TGCGCCAGCAGCCAGGGACAGGGGGCGCGAAAGGAGACCCAGTACTTC. This sequence encodes CASSQGQGARKETQYF.

The J gene is TRBJ1-2, the V gene TRBV5-5; the D is unclear. V shed 1 base and J shed 2 bases, with 6 bases lying between them. Germline V gene lookup returns CDR1 SGHKS and CDR2 YYEKEE (reference sequence). The CDR3 covers 13 residues. The CDR3 protein is CASSLLANYGYTF. The CDR3 DNA is TGTGCCAGCAGCTTGCTAGCAAACTATGGCTACACCTTC.

There are a few counts of this clonotype. The rearrangement uses TRBV7-9 and TRBJ2-7; D unresolved. The CDR3 spans 14 residues. Per germline, CDR1 SEHNR and CDR2 FQNEAQ (reference sequence). V lost 0 bases, J lost 0 bases, and 6 bases lay in between. The CDR3 bases are TGTGCCAGCAGCTTAGCGGCCCTCTCCTACGAGCAGTACTTC. This sequence encodes CASSLAALSYEQYF.

This clonotype was found many times. This chain joins TRBV5-1 and TRBJ1-1, with a tentative D call TRBD1 (6 bases). CDR1 and CDR2 from the germline V gene are SGHRS and YFSETQ. The CDR3 has 14 residues. Trimming took 0 bases from V and 8 from J, leaving 14 bases between them. The CDR3 DNA reads TGCGCCAGCAGCTTGGGACAGGTGGAATCCGAAGCTTTCTTT. This encodes CASSLGQVESEAFF.

Written as DNA, the CDR3 is TGTGCCAGCAGCTTAATGTTGTCCGCTGAAGCTTTCTTT. This encodes CASSLMLSAEAFF. The chain carries TRBV7-9 and TRBJ1-1; D gene uncertain. Looked up from germline, CDR1 is SEHNR and CDR2 is FQNEAQ (reference sequence). Trimming took 2 bases from V and 6 from J, leaving 10 bases between them. There are 13 residues in the CDR3.

This clonotype was counted between two and nine times. V gene TRBV5-1 combines with J gene TRBJ2-3; 10 bases fit TRBD2. Trimming at V came to 5 bases and at J to 0 bases, leaving 6 bases not matched to a gene. The CDR3 runs to 16 residues. Germline V gene sequence: CDR1 SGHRS, CDR2 YFSETQ. The CDR3 region has the DNA TGCGCCAGCAGGCAACTAGCGGGAATTAGCACAGATACGCAGTATTTT. Protein: CASRQLAGISTDTQYF.

This clonotype has only a few counts. The chain has TRBV20-1 and TRBJ1-3; possibly TRBD1 for D (5 bases). The V end was cut by 3 bases, the J end by 0 bases, with 12 bases between. There are 15 residues in the CDR3. The germline V gene has CDR1 DFQATT and CDR2 SNEGSKA (reference sequence). The CDR3 DNA follows: TGCAGTGCTAGGAGGGACTCCTTCTCTGGAAACACCATATATTTT. As protein: CSARRDSFSGNTIYF.

The chain has TRBV7-3 and TRBJ2-1, with TRBD2 matching 9 bases. The CDR3 is 21 residues long. V was pared by 1 base and J by 0 bases, with 16 bases of the junction left unmatched. The germline V gene encodes CDR1 SGHTA and CDR2 FQGTGA. The CDR3 is CASSLIVGGGAAIPSYNEQFF. The CDR3 nucleotides read TGTGCCAGCAGCTTAATTGTCGGCGGGGGGGCCGCGATCCCCTCCTACAATGAGCAGTTCTTC.

This clonotype was counted between two and nine times. V is TRBV5-1 and J is TRBJ2-7; 8 bases line up with TRBD1. Unmatched junction bases numbered 9, after V lost 4 bases and J lost 0 bases. The CDR3 runs to 16 residues. Germline values: CDR1 SGHRS, CDR2 YFSETQ. The CDR3: CASSPDRGLSSYEQYF. The CDR3 coding sequence is TGCGCCAGCAGCCCCGACAGGGGTCTGAGCTCCTACGAGCAGTACTTC.

As concerns this clonotype: A read error may produce the germline difference seen at one junction end. V is TRBV7-7 and J is TRBJ2-7; possibly TRBD2 for D (6 bases). The CDR3 is 13 amino acids. Looked up from germline, CDR1 is SSHAT and CDR2 is FNYEAQ (reference sequence). CDR3 amino acids: CASSLAPSAEQYF. CDR3 nucleotides: TGTGCTAGCAGCTTAGCACCTAGCGCCGAGCAGTACTTC.

The rearrangement uses TRBV7-2 and TRBJ1-6, with TRBD1 identical over 7 bases. V shed 5 bases, J shed 7 bases, and the junction held 8 bases outside the gene matches. The CDR3 is 15 amino acids. CDR1 and CDR2 from the germline V gene are SGHTA and FQGNSA. The CDR3 spells CASSRTPGQNSPLHF. DNA of the CDR3: TGTGCCAGCAGCCGGACACCGGGACAGAATTCACCCCTCCACTTT.

The chain has TRBV7-9 and TRBJ1-5; 7 positions agree with TRBD1. J lost 0 bases, V lost 1 base, and 3 bases had no gene match. CDR1 is SEHNR and CDR2 is FQNEAQ in the germline V gene (reference sequence). The CDR3 spans 16 residues. This chain's CDR3 is CASSLGGQYSNQPQHF. The CDR3 DNA follows: TGTGCCAGCAGCTTAGGGGGACAGTATAGCAATCAGCCCCAGCATTTT.

CDR3 sequence reads: CSARGVAREQYF. CDR3 DNA: TGCAGTGCTAGAGGGGTAGCACGCGAGCAGTACTTC. The rearrangement links TRBV20-1 to TRBJ2-7; D remains unclear. V was clipped by 1 base and J by 6 bases, with 10 bases between them. This CDR3 has 12 residues. Germline V gene lookup returns CDR1 DFQATT and CDR2 SNEGSKA (reference sequence).

This clonotype was seen a handful of times. This chain links TRBV19 with TRBJ2-7; 8 nucleotides align to TRBD2. Germline CDR1 is LNHDA and CDR2 is SQIVND (reference sequence). Trimming at V came to 10 bases and at J to 0 bases, leaving 11 bases not matched to a gene. This CDR3 comprises 15 residues. The chain's CDR3 is CATGGGPGRSYEQYF. The CDR3, as DNA: TGTGCCACGGGCGGGGGGCCAGGGCGCTCCTACGAGCAGTACTTC. Combining the CDR3 with reference TRBV19 and TRBJ2-7 gives the whole variable domain DGGITQSPKYLFRKEGQNVTLSCEQNLNHDAMYWYRQDPGQGLRLIYYSQIVNDFQKGDIAEGYSVSREKKESFPLTVTSAQKNPTAFYLCATGGGPGRSYEQYFGPGTRLTVT.

This rearrangement joins TRBV7-3 to TRBJ2-1, with D possibly matching TRBD1 (5 bases). V lost 5 bases and J 6 bases, leaving 8 bases between the germline ends. The germline V gene encodes CDR1 SGHTA and CDR2 FQGTGA. The CDR3 contains 12 residues. The CDR3 DNA follows: TGTGCCAGCAGCCGAACAGGCAATGAGCAGTTCTTC. This gives the protein CASSRTGNEQFF.

The chain combines TRBV4-1 with TRBJ2-7; no reliable D call. CDR1 and CDR2 from the germline V gene are MGHRA and YSYEKL. The V gene lost 1 base and the J gene lost 4 bases, with 17 bases spanning the gap. CDR3 length: 16 residues. In DNA form, the CDR3 reads TGCGCCAGCAGCCAAGGTGGCTTCAACCCCCGTTACGAGCAGTACTTC. It encodes CASSQGGFNPRYEQYF.

This clonotype has more than one count but fewer than ten. In DNA form, the CDR3 reads TGCAGTGCTATAAGCAGCGGGAGGGCCACCGGGGAGCTGTTTTTT. It encodes CSAISSGRATGELFF. This chain links TRBV20-1 with TRBJ2-2; 10 bases match TRBD2. The CDR3 is made up of 15 amino acids. Germline V gene sequence: CDR1 DFQATT, CDR2 SNEGSKA (reference sequence). J lost 4 bases, V lost 4 bases, and 6 bases had no gene match.

V is TRBV5-1 and J is TRBJ1-1, with a weak D call TRBD1 (5 bases). The CDR3 covers 15 residues. Germline CDR1 reads SGHRS; CDR2 reads YFSETQ. Trimming left V 8 bases short and J 2 bases short, with 19 bases between. The CDR3 nucleotides are TGCGCCAGTCGCCGGGAGGCAGGGCGAAACACTGAAGCTTTCTTT. Translation: CASRREAGRNTEAFF.